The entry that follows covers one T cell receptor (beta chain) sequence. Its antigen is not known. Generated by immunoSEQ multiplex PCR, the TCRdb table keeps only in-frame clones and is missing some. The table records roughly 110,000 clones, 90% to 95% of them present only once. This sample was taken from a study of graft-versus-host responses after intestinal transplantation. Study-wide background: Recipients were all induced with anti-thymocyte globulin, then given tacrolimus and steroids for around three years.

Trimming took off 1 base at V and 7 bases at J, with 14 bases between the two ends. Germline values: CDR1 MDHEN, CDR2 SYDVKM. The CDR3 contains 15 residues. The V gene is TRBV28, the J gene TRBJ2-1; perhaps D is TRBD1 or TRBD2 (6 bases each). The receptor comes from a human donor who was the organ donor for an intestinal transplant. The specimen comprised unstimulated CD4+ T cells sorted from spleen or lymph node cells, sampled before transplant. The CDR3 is CASSLSPKGGNEQFF. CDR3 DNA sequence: TGTGCCAGCAGTTTATCCCCAAAGGGGGGAAATGAGCAGTTCTTC. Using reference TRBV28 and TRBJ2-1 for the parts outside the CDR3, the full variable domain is DVKVTQSSRYLVKRTGEKVFLECVQDMDHENMFWYRQDPGLGLRLIYFSYDVKMKEKGDIPEGYSVSREKKERFSLILESASTNQTSMYLCASSLSPKGGNEQFFGPGTRLTVL.